Each of the 27 T cell receptor beta chains below was sequenced from the same sample in a study of CD8+CD57+ T cells in acquired aplastic anemia. Patients sequenced had flow cytometry evidence of CD8+CD57+ cell expansion. Genomic DNA served as template for TCR beta VDJ and CDR3 profiling. TCRdb analysed the reads with MiXCR anew, one entry per CDR3 protein. Of a few hundred thousand distinct CDR3 sequences listed, around 30% are singletons. The sequencing input was sorted CD4+, CD8+, or CD8+CD57+ T cells (not recorded which) from PBMCs. The receptor set was obtained from a human donor with aplastic anemia.

In its sample, this clonotype was seen many times. The rearrangement links TRBV9 to TRBJ1-4; D remains ambiguous. There are 11 residues in the CDR3. In germline, CDR1 is SGDLS, CDR2 YYNGEE. V lost 5 bases, J lost 10 bases, and 9 bases lay in between. CDR3 in DNA: TGTGCCAGCAGTGACGATGTAAAACTGTTTTTT. Amino acid sequence: CASSDDVKLFF.

V is TRBV20-1 and J is TRBJ2-2; D possibly corresponds to TRBD2 (6 bases). The CDR3 has 15 amino acids. The V gene lost 7 bases and the J gene lost 1 base, with 16 bases spanning the gap. The germline V gene has CDR1 DFQATT and CDR2 SNEGSKA (reference sequence). The DNA of the CDR3 is TGCAGTGTACGGGAGCGGTCGGTGAACACCGGGGAGCTGTTTTTT. It specifies CSVRERSVNTGELFF.

The chain combines TRBV24-1 with TRBJ2-3; weak D call: TRBD1 (7 bases). The CDR3 has 16 amino acids. Germline CDR1 is KGHDR and CDR2 is SFDVKD. V shed 1 base and J shed 3 bases, with 13 bases lying between them. The CDR3 sequence is CATSDFGGGETDTQYF. The CDR3 bases are TGTGCCACCAGTGATTTCGGAGGGGGCGAAACAGATACGCAGTATTTT.

The V call is TRBV5-1, the J call TRBJ1-1; 7 bases line up with TRBD1. This CDR3 has 13 residues. Germline V CDR1 and CDR2: SGHRS, YFSETQ. The J segment lost 9 bases and the V segment lost 0 bases, leaving 5 bases of the junction unmatched. The CDR3 protein is CASSLGGQMKAFF. CDR3 DNA sequence: TGCGCCAGCAGCTTGGGGGGACAGATGAAAGCTTTCTTT.

This clonotype was observed a few times. V is TRBV7-3 and J is TRBJ2-3; perhaps TRBD1 as D (7 bases). Germline V gene data show CDR1 as SGHTA and CDR2 as FQGTGA. V lost 5 bases to trimming and J lost 4 bases, with 16 bases between them. The CDR3 has 15 amino acids. The CDR3 DNA reads as TGTGCCAGCAGCGTGGACAGGAGGGACGCAGATACGCAGTATTTT. Amino acids: CASSVDRRDADTQYF. Using reference TRBV7-3 and TRBJ2-3 for the parts outside the CDR3, the full variable domain is GAGVSQTPSNKVTEKGKYVELRCDPISGHTALYWYRQSLGQGPEFLIYFQGTGAADDSGLPNDRFFAVRPEGSVSTLKIQRTERGDSAVYLCASSVDRRDADTQYFGPGTRLTVL.

The gene calls are TRBV20-1 and TRBJ2-5; maybe TRBD1 (5 bases). V was pared by 0 bases and J by 4 bases, with 12 bases between. This CDR3 contains 14 residues. Germline loops: CDR1 DFQATT, CDR2 SNEGSKA (reference sequence). The CDR3 is CSARDQGQGETQYF. The CDR3 DNA is TGCAGTGCTAGAGATCAGGGTCAGGGAGAGACCCAGTACTTC.

A few counts support this clonotype. This sequence joins TRBV27 and TRBJ1-6, with TRBD1 matching 9 bases. The CDR3 sequence is 14 residues long. The V segment lost 6 bases and the J segment 8 bases; nucleotides outside the gene matches: 5. Germline V gives CDR1 MNHEY, CDR2 SMNVEV (reference sequence). For the CDR3, the DNA is TGTGCCAGCAGCCTGGACAGGGGATATTCACCCCTCCACTTT. Translating it yields CASSLDRGYSPLHF.

A single count supports this clonotype. In DNA form, the CDR3 reads TGTGCCAGCAGCCAAGGGGTCGGCTTCTCCTACGAGCAGTACTTC. Its translation: CASSQGVGFSYEQYF. The chain carries TRBV27 and TRBJ2-7; D is possibly TRBD1 (5 bases). The CDR3 is 15 amino acids. The V gene's germline CDR1 is MNHEY and CDR2 SMNVEV (reference sequence). V was clipped by 6 bases and J by 0 bases, with 15 bases between them.

Many counts were recorded for this clonotype. V and J are TRBV7-9 and TRBJ1-6; D is ambiguous. There are 14 residues in the CDR3. Germline loops: CDR1 SEHNR, CDR2 FQNEAQ (reference sequence). The germline V and J ends were trimmed by 7 bases and 6 bases, with 13 bases remaining between them. CDR3 bases: TGTGCCAGCATACGATTACAGATTAATTCACCCCTCCACTTT. The encoded protein is CASIRLQINSPLHF.

This chain uses TRBV6-2 or TRBV6-3 with TRBJ2-7, with D perhaps TRBD2 (7 bases). This CDR3 has 14 residues. V dropped 8 bases and J dropped 1 base, with 15 bases sitting between them. Germline V gene lookup returns CDR1 MNHEY and CDR2 SVGEGT. Here the CDR3 reads CASARGGGSYEQYF. In nucleotides, the CDR3 is TGTGCCAGCGCAAGAGGGGGGGGATCCTACGAGCAGTACTTC.

A single count supports this clonotype. The V and J genes are TRBV20-1 and TRBJ2-7; D is uncertain. The germline V and J ends were trimmed by 8 bases and 0 bases, with 20 bases remaining between them. CDR3 length equals 15 residues. Germline CDR1 DFQATT, CDR2 SNEGSKA (reference sequence). The CDR3 bases are TGCAGTACTAATTCTTTAGCAGATAGCTCCTACGAGCAGTACTTC. It codes for CSTNSLADSSYEQYF.

The chain employs TRBV28 and TRBJ1-1; D is perhaps TRBD1 (5 bases). CDR3 length: 18 residues. The germline V gene has CDR1 MDHEN and CDR2 SYDVKM. V lost 3 bases to trimming and J lost 1 base, with 21 bases between them. CDR3 amino acids: CASSLLSVRTPKNTEAFF. As DNA, the CDR3 is TGTGCCAGCAGTTTGTTGAGTGTAAGGACACCAAAGAACACTGAAGCTTTCTTT.

The chain recombines TRBV20-1 with TRBJ2-1; TRBD2 agrees at 10 bases. The CDR3 is made up of 13 amino acids. V was pared by 5 bases and J by 3 bases, with 1 base of the junction left unmatched. Germline-derived CDR1 and CDR2 are DFQATT and SNEGSKA (reference sequence). CDR3 sequence reads: CSARTSGYNEQFF. Here the CDR3 DNA reads TGCAGTGCTCGGACTAGCGGCTACAATGAGCAGTTCTTC.

The chain employs TRBV7-9 and TRBJ2-2, with 11 bases matching TRBD1. The CDR3 covers 15 residues. CDR1 is SEHNR, CDR2 FQNEAQ, per germline (reference sequence). V was pared by 4 bases and J by 5 bases, with 3 bases of the junction left unmatched. CDR3: CASSYRDRGTGELFF. In DNA, the CDR3 is TGTGCCAGCAGCTATCGGGACAGGGGGACCGGGGAGCTGTTTTTT. Using reference TRBV7-9 and TRBJ2-2 for the parts outside the CDR3, the full variable domain is DTGVSQNPRHKITKRGQNVTFRCDPISEHNRLYWYRQTLGQGPEFLTYFQNEAQLEKSRLLSDRFSAERPKGSFSTLEIQRTEQGDSAMYLCASSYRDRGTGELFFGEGSRLTVL.

This clonotype was seen many times. The chain combines TRBV20-1 with TRBJ1-2; D is unclear. The ends were cut back, 5 bases at V and 1 base at J, with 8 bases in the middle. The CDR3 length is 12 residues. Germline V gives CDR1 DFQATT, CDR2 SNEGSKA (reference sequence). The CDR3 DNA is TGCAGTGCTCACCGTCTTAACTATGGCTACACCTTC. Amino acids: CSAHRLNYGYTF.

At least ten counts were recorded for this clonotype. The rearrangement links TRBV7-9 to TRBJ2-7; 9 bases map to TRBD1. Germline CDR1 is SEHNR and CDR2 is FQNEAQ (reference sequence). The CDR3 covers 14 residues. After removal of 3 bases from V and 3 bases from J, the junction contained 3 bases not matched to a gene. CDR3 loop: CASSFMGQGYEQYF. CDR3 DNA: TGTGCCAGCAGCTTTATGGGACAGGGCTACGAGCAGTACTTC.

The genes are TRBV11-1 and TRBJ2-7; TRBD1 is a possible D gene (6 bases). Germline V gives CDR1 SGHAT, CDR2 FQDESV (reference sequence). V was cut by 10 bases and J by 2 bases, with 12 bases left in between. The CDR3 runs 12 residues. CDR3 region: CATVDSPYEQYF. CDR3 DNA: TGTGCCACCGTGGACAGTCCCTACGAGCAGTACTTC.

This chain uses TRBV6-1 with TRBJ2-5, with a possible D match to TRBD2 (7 bases). CDR1 is MNHNS, CDR2 SASEGT, per germline. V dropped 5 bases and J dropped 5 bases, with 21 bases sitting between them. The CDR3 consists of 16 residues. The CDR3 DNA reads as TGTGCCAGCAGTATAAGCGGGGCAGGGGCCCGGGAGACCCAGTACTTC. It codes for CASSISGAGARETQYF.

The V and J genes are TRBV25-1 and TRBJ2-1, with D possibly TRBD2 on 5 matching bases. The V gene's germline CDR1 is MGHDK and CDR2 SYGVNS. Trimming left V 6 bases short and J 0 bases short, with 15 bases between. CDR3 size: 16 residues. The CDR3 DNA sequence: TGTGCCAGCAGCTTAGTTGAGGGTCCCTCCTACAATGAGCAGTTCTTC. This encodes CASSLVEGPSYNEQFF.

The chain carries TRBV10-3 and TRBJ1-2, with 12 positions matching TRBD1. CDR1 is ENHRY, CDR2 SYGVKD, per germline. V was clipped by 6 bases and J by 3 bases; unmatched bases: 2. This CDR3 is built from 14 residues. CDR3 residues: CAISGTGGDYGYTF. Written as DNA, the CDR3 is TGTGCCATCAGCGGGACAGGGGGCGACTATGGCTACACCTTC.

This clonotype has ten or more counts. The CDR3 DNA is TGTGCCAGCAGCGCAGCCGGGACAGGGGACTACGAGCAGTACTTC. It translates to CASSAAGTGDYEQYF. The chain joins TRBV9 to TRBJ2-7, with 10 bases identical to TRBD1. Germline lookup yields CDR1 SGDLS and CDR2 YYNGEE. V was pared by 3 bases and J by 3 bases, with 6 bases of the junction left unmatched. The CDR3 is 15 amino acids.

This clonotype was found many times. The V call is TRBV19, the J call TRBJ1-1; D gene uncertain. Trimming cost V 6 bases and J 5 bases, with 16 bases left between them. CDR1 LNHDA and CDR2 SQIVND come from the germline V gene (reference sequence). This CDR3 region has 14 residues. CDR3 loop: CASSYPSGGTEAFF. The CDR3 nucleotides are TGTGCCAGTAGCTACCCGAGCGGAGGAACTGAAGCTTTCTTT.

The chain carries TRBV10-3 and TRBJ1-5, with a tentative D call TRBD1 (5 bases). The CDR3 is 15 residues long. Trimming left V 4 bases short and J 3 bases short, with 13 bases between. CDR1 is ENHRY and CDR2 is SYGVKD in the germline V gene. The CDR3, as DNA: TGTGCCATCAGTGCTGGGGCTGGAAACAATCAGCCCCAGCATTTT. It is translated as CAISAGAGNNQPQHF.

This clonotype showed up just a few times. This chain joins TRBV19 and TRBJ2-5; 15 bases are shared with TRBD2. The J segment lost 5 bases and the V segment lost 5 bases, leaving 12 bases of the junction unmatched. Germline lookup yields CDR1 LNHDA and CDR2 SQIVND (reference sequence). The CDR3 is 18 residues long. The CDR3 DNA sequence: TGTGCCAGTAGTCCATTCAGGGGACTAGCGGGGGGAGGTGAGACCCAGTACTTC. Residues: CASSPFRGLAGGGETQYF.

The chain links TRBV20-1 to TRBJ1-1, with TRBD1 matching over 8 bases. The CDR3 has 14 residues. Germline loops: CDR1 DFQATT, CDR2 SNEGSKA (reference sequence). V gave up 3 bases and J gave up 4 bases; unmatched junction bases: 7. In DNA, the CDR3 is TGCAGTGCTAGGGACAGGGTGGGCGGCACTGAAGCTTTCTTT. Protein product: CSARDRVGGTEAFF.

The chain has TRBV29-1 and TRBJ1-1, with TRBD1 identical over 7 bases. Germline V gene data show CDR1 as SQVTM and CDR2 as ANQGSEA. Losses at the gene ends were 4 bases for V and 3 bases for J; bases not matched to a gene: 5. The CDR3 consists of 13 residues. The CDR3 region is CSVAGQVDTEAFF. The CDR3 region has the DNA TGCAGCGTTGCTGGACAGGTGGACACTGAAGCTTTCTTT.

At least ten counts were recorded for this clonotype. The chain links TRBV2 to TRBJ2-5; D possibly corresponds to TRBD1 (5 bases). The CDR3 is 14 amino acids. Germline V CDR1 and CDR2: SNHLY, FYNNEI. Trimming left V 7 bases short and J 2 bases short, with 14 bases between. The CDR3 reads CASTQGSIQETQYF. CDR3 bases: TGTGCCAGCACCCAGGGATCTATACAAGAGACCCAGTACTTC.